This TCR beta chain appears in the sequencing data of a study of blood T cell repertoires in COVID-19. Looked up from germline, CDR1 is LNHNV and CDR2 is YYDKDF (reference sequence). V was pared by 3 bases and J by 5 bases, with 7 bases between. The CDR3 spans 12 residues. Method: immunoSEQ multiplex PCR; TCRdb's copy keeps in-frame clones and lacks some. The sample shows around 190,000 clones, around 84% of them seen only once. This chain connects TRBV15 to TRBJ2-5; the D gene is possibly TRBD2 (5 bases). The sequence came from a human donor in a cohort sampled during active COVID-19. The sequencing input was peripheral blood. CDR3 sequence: CATSSWRETQYF. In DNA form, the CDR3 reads TGTGCCACCAGCAGCTGGAGGGAGACCCAGTACTTC.